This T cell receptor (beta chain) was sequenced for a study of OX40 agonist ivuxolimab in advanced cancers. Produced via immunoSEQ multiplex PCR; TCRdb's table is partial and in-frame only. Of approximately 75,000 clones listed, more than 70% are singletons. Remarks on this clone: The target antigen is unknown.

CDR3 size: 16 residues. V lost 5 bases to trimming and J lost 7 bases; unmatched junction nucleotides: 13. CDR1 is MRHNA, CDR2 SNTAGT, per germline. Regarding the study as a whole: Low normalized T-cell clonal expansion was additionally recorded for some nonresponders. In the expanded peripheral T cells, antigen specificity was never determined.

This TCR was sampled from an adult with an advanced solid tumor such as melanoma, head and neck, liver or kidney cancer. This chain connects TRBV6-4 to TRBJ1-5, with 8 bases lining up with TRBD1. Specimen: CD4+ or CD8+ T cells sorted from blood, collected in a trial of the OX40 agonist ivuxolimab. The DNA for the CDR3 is TGTGCCAGCAGTCCTACACAGGACAGGGCAAAACAGCCCCAGCATTTT. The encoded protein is CASSPTQDRAKQPQHF.